This TCR beta chain was recovered during a study of blood T cell repertoires in COVID-19. Study at large: COVID-19 samples, acute and convalescent, were from the United States, Italy and Spain. In each case, the material was cDNA or gDNA derived from T cells, B-cell-depleted T cells, or PBMCs.

As processed by the authors: Nucleated cell counts were estimated from reference gene primer amplification. The protocol was immunoSEQ multiplex PCR, while the TCRdb copy is restricted to in-frame clones and leaves out a portion. The DNA was the basis for D and trimming; V, J and clone size are from that table. The sample holds about 170,000 clones; around 90% are singletons and the top ten take around 0.5%. Seattle researchers signed up patients amid active infection and tracked them longitudinally. The CDR3 sequence is 15 residues long. The V gene lost 3 bases and the J gene lost 8 bases, with 17 bases spanning the gap. Germline CDR1 reads MNHEY; CDR2 reads SVGAGI.

The chain combines TRBV6-5 with TRBJ1-3, with a weak D call TRBD1 (5 bases). The source is a man in his 60s with COVID-19, enrolled during active disease. The sequenced sample was peripheral blood. The CDR3 coding sequence is TGTGCCAGCAGTTATACCGGTCCCCTAGGGGACACCATATATTTT. As protein: CASSYTGPLGDTIYF.